This T cell receptor (beta chain) appears in the sequencing data of a study of identical twins. TCRdb reanalysed the 5' RACE reads using MiXCR and keeps one entry per CDR3 protein. Among some 660,000 distinct CDR3 sequences listed, approximately 9% were seen once. The germline V gene has CDR1 SGHTA and CDR2 FQGNSA. This CDR3 is built from 12 residues. V lost 6 bases to trimming and J lost 6 bases, with 10 bases between them. The sample was also reused in another study, on yellow fever vaccine responses in identical twins.

The source of this sequence is a woman under 30 in good health. Sequencing was performed on PBMCs. The chain carries TRBV7-2 and TRBJ2-3; D tentatively reads TRBD1 or TRBD2 (5 bases each). The CDR3 region is CASSPWGDTQYF. DNA for the CDR3: TGTGCCAGCAGTCCTTGGGGGGATACGCAGTATTTT.